This T cell receptor beta chain was captured by sequencing in a study of cytomegalovirus exposure and HLA in healthy donors. Study conclusions and caveats: A later examination showed that TCR association rates differed by HLA locus, with DRB1 most and HLA-C fewest.

In regard to this clone: Antigen specificity is unknown.

V was shortened by 5 bases and J by 3 bases, with 7 bases between the two germline ends. The CDR3 runs 11 residues. Germline CDR1 and CDR2: GTSNPN and SVGIG (reference sequence). The PCR was carried out with 60 Vbeta primers and 13 Jbeta primers. Only in-frame clones appear in the TCRdb table, and some are missing; sequencing was by immunoSEQ multiplex PCR. Here the sample table reports about 46,000 clones. This TCR came from a woman aged 40 to 49 in good health and CMV-seronegative. Input material: PBMCs. The chain has TRBV30 and TRBJ1-1, with D unclear. DNA of the CDR3: TGTGCCTGGGACACCCACACTGAAGCTTTCTTT. Protein: CAWDTHTEAFF.